What follows describes a single T cell receptor (beta chain). Its antigen is currently unknown. One base away lies a much larger clone, so this may be a sequencing read error. Through a sample-barcoded 5' primer and a J-beta primer mix, a second PCR was run for roughly 7 to 12 cycles. All cDNA molecules were each tagged by a template-switch adaptor with 12 random nucleotides. TCRdb passed the 5' RACE reads through MiXCR, listing each CDR3 protein once. Of around 900,000 distinct CDR3 sequences listed, roughly 47% are singletons. This entry is derived from a study of blood T cells in healthy people across ages. Points from the study as a whole: Donors of long life had a larger count of naive CD4+ cells and greater diversity than aged donors.

The CDR3 is made up of 21 amino acids. This TCR was sampled from a woman aged 55-69 years in good health. The sample consisted of blood. The rearrangement uses TRBV12-3 or TRBV12-4 and TRBJ2-4; TRBD1 matches 11 bases. The DNA for the CDR3 is TGTGCCAGCAGTTTAATTCCTCGGTTCCTCGGACAGGGGGCCTCCAAAAACATTCGGTACTTC. Amino acid sequence: CASSLIPRFLGQGASKNIRYF.